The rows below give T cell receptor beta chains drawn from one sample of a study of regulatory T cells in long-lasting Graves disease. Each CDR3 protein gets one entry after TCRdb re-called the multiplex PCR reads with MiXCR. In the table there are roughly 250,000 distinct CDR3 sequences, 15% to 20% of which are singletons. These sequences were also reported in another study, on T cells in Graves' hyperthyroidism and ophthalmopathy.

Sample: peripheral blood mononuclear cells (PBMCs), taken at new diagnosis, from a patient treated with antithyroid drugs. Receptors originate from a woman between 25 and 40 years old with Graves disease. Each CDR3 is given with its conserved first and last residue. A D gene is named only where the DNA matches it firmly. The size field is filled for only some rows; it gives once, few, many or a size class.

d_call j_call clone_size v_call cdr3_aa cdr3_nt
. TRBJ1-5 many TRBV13 CASSYGRGRNQPQHF TGTGCCAGCAGTTATGGTAGAGGGAGGAATCAGCCCCAGCATTTT
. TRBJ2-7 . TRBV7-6 CASSEGRFQYF TGTGCCAGCAGCGAGGGCCGCTTCCAGTACTTC
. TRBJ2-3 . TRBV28 CASSWDGYTDTQYF TGTGCCAGCAGTTGGGACGGATACACAGATACGCAGTATTTT
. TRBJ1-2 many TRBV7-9 CASSMLAQANYGYTF TGTGCCAGCAGCATGTTGGCACAAGCTAACTATGGCTACACCTTC
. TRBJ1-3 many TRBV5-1 CASSFTTGTPGNTIYF TGCGCCAGCAGCTTCACTACCGGGACACCTGGAAACACCATATATTTT
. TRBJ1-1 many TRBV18 CASSYQTNTEAFF TGTGCCAGCAGTTACCAAACGAACACTGAAGCTTTCTTT
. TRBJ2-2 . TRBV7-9 CASSWTATNTGELFF TGTGCCAGCAGCTGGACAGCAACGAACACCGGGGAGCTGTTTTTT
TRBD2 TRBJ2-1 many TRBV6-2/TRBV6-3 CASSYSSGGPSYNEQFF TGTGCCAGCAGTTACTCGAGCGGGGGCCCATCCTACAATGAGCAGTTCTTC
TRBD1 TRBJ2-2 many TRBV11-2 CASSLPGQGATVTGELFF TGTGCCAGCAGCCTTCCGGGACAGGGGGCGACGGTCACCGGGGAGCTGTTTTTT
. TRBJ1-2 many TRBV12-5 CATWVNRHESWYGYTF TGTGCTACCTGGGTCAATAGGCACGAGAGTTGGTATGGCTACACCTTC
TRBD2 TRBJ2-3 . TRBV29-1 CSVESGADTQYF TGCAGCGTTGAAAGCGGGGCAGATACGCAGTATTTT
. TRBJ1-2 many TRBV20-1 CSASLTGYGYTF TGCAGTGCTAGTTTAACCGGCTATGGCTACACCTTC
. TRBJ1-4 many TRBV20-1 CSARAWVRGIGEKLFF TGCAGTGCTAGAGCCTGGGTCCGGGGGATCGGTGAAAAACTGTTTTTT
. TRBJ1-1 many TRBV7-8 CASSLVPGGTEAFF TGTGCCAGCAGCTTAGTTCCGGGAGGGACTGAAGCTTTCTTT
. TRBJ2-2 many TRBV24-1 CATPTGGVNTGELFF TGTGCCACCCCAACAGGCGGGGTGAACACCGGGGAGCTGTTTTTT
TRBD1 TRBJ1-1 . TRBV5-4 CASSREGTGRGAFF TGTGCCAGCAGCCGTGAGGGGACAGGGCGTGGAGCTTTCTTT
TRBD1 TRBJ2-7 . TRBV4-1 CASSGESGTGVYEQYF TGCGCCAGCAGCGGCGAATCCGGGACAGGGGTCTACGAGCAGTACTTC
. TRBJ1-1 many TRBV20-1 CGLLAVGEAFF TGCGGCCTCCTCGCGGTCGGTGAAGCTTTCTTT
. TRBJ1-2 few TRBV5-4 CASSTRGGYGYTF TGTGCCAGCAGCACTCGCGGGGGGTATGGCTACACCTTC
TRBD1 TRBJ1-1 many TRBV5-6 CASSFWRTGVHTEAFF TGTGCCAGCAGCTTTTGGCGGACAGGGGTTCATACTGAAGCTTTCTTT